The T cell receptor beta chain under discussion was sequenced for a study of shared clonotypes between healthy human individuals (dated by TCRdb to the early 2020s). Some background on the complete study: A few men and two women, aged 18 to 49 years, made up the cohort. Per donor, three plates each were used for CD4 naive and CD4 memory, two for CD8 naive, and one for CD8 memory. To estimate repertoire size and how much clonotype sharing occurs between individuals, the study deeply sequenced the blood TCR repertoires of five healthy adults. Libraries were prepared and TCR repertoires were sequenced by different laboratories using diverse techniques, in order to increase sequencing depth and limit assay-specific biases. Per donor, leukapheresis produced somewhere between about 0.94 and 9.5 billion PBMCs.

For this clone: The antigen it recognizes is unknown. No much larger clone exists at a distance of one base, and base qualities are not known.

CD8 naive samples consisted of CD45RO-negative cells that were positively selected for CCR7, yielding a CD45RA+CCR7+ population without TemRA cells. The donors were healthy, HIV-negative adults who had no recently reported acute infections or vaccinations. All donors were Caucasian adults living in Nashville, Tennessee, USA. Blood was obtained by leukapheresis, after which PBMCs were separated by Ficoll-Histopaque density gradient centrifugation and cryopreserved in liquid nitrogen vapor phase. Analytical flow cytometry was used to check the purity and quantity of each magnetically sorted T cell population. From each sorted fraction, genomic DNA was isolated and quantified by UV absorbance on a Nanodrop 2000c. Its CDR3 holds 17 amino acids, cysteine through phenylalanine. The DNA shown is the 51-base CDR3, in frame from base 1. The germline V gene (reference sequence) specifies MNHEY as CDR1 and SMNVEV as CDR2. V and J lose 5 bases and 3 bases, and a span of 23 bases separates them.

General findings and caveats noted by the study authors: Only blood was sampled, and tissue TCR repertoires likely differ from those in blood. Across four donors, about 5% of naive CD4, 3% to 4% of naive CD8, under 2.5% of memory CD4, and 0.3% to 0.45% of memory CD8 clonotypes were shared. Clonotypes shared by all four sorted-subset donors showed higher generation probabilities than non-shared clonotypes. Pairwise subsampling led to the expectation that sequencing depth would affect the degree of clonotype sharing among donors. Incomplete sequencing was indicated by rarefaction of sorted-subset datasets, despite the large sequencing depth. Naive subsets generally had larger estimated clonotype richness than memory subsets. Because the study included only a small number of donors, the genetic and exposure-history diversity represented was limited.

TCR CDR3 regions were amplified from genomic DNA by multiplex PCR using the deep immunoSEQ assay. Extracted genomic DNA from each cell subset was spread evenly across all wells of several immunoSEQ 96-well plates, with each plate serving as a replicate. For sorted subsets, approximately 190 ng genomic DNA, equal to tens of thousands of T cell genomes, was loaded into each replicate PCR. Purified libraries were quantified with a Qubit 3.0 fluorometer, sized on a Bioanalyzer 2100, and re-quantified with the KAPA Library Quantification kit. Each immunoSEQ 96-well plate was sequenced on its own single-read 150-cycle Illumina NextSeq 550 flow cell. The paper's data handling went like this. Because the immunoSEQ output held only junctional sequences and lacked quality scores, the filtering could not match the filtering applied to full-length reads. Sequences were annotated with PyIR, a Python wrapper for IgBLAST v1.9, using IMGT germline references to assign V/J genes and CDR3. Reads with weak V/J assignments (E-value above 1e-6), missing CDR3, stop codons, out-of-frame junctions, or ambiguous translated residues were removed. V3J clonotypes were defined as sequences sharing the same inferred V gene, J gene, and CDR3 amino acid sequence. To compute the percentage overlap between repertoires, the number of shared unique clonotypes was divided by the size of the smaller repertoire. RTK rarefaction, the Chao1 estimator, and Recon v2.1 estimates of unobserved clonotypes were used to assess repertoire richness. For all TCRbeta clonotypes obtained by the gDNA method from several donors, generation probabilities were computed with OLGA. Sourced from immuneACCESS, this table was stored by TCRdb with only in-frame sequences that have V and J called. A share of the clones is absent; for the studies checked, an unresolved V gene accounts for under half, and the remainder has no known explanation. V, J and clone size are those of that table, while D and trimming were read from the DNA. A total of around 2,000,000 clones appear in this sample, approximately 94% of them only once. The leading ten clones occupy about 1.1% of the sample.

The source of this sequence is a man between 18 and 35 years old in good health. Specimen: naive CD8+ T cells sorted from blood. The intended sense of this specimen's cell subset or site label: CD45RA+CCR7+. The chain uses TRBV27 and TRBJ2-7; the best D guess is TRBD1, with 6 bases matching. The encoded CDR3 is CASSGNGGGQGIYEQYF. The DNA sequence is as follows: TGTGCCAGCAGTGGTAATGGTGGTGGCCAGGGGATCTACGAGCAGTACTTC.